Here is one TCR beta chain with its context. This clone showed up just a few times. The specificity of this receptor is unknown. The record has no base qualities; no much larger clone is one base away. This specimen comes from a study of cytomegalovirus exposure and HLA in healthy donors (TCRdb year 2017). Regarding the study in general: In an earlier analysis of 587 of the donors, around 300 Gb of sequence data and 90 million to 120 million unique TCR beta sequences from 150 million to 200 million T cells were reported. An early release covering over 500 HLA-typed donors comprised 250 to 350 gigabases of sequencing data and roughly 85 million unique TCR sequences. Among the roughly 370 genotyped donors, about 83% belonged to the genetic ancestry cluster associated with self-reported Caucasian donors. The study aimed to test whether cataloging public T cell receptors could reveal signatures of past pathogen exposure. The study profiled the T cell repertoires of 500 to 800 subjects by immunosequencing and related them to cytomegalovirus serostatus. Along with the approximately 600-subject first cohort, a separate validation cohort of more than 90 different subjects was used. High-throughput TCR immunosequencing, statistical association of individual TCRs with disease status, and machine learning were combined to predict cytomegalovirus infection status. To study patterns of TCR occurrence, a later analysis re-analyzed previously published TCR beta repertoires from 700 or so donors and added high-resolution HLA genotyping. In the later analysis, no new phenotypic data were used to find candidate immune exposures; instead, reliance was placed on TCR beta sequences and their occurrence across donors. In an earlier analysis of 500 to 650 of the donors, high-throughput TCR beta sequencing was used to judge whether each TCR beta V gene segment behaved as functional or pseudogenic. Alongside the repertoire data, information on donor age, sex, ethnicity and CMV serostatus was compiled. A later genetic analysis took genome-wide SNP genotypes for about 55% of the roughly 670 donors and used that subset as a discovery cohort. Every repertoire in the discovery cohort had been generated on one and the same sequencing platform. Both class I and class II loci were covered by HLA typing, at four-digit resolution. The number of donors typed differed by locus, with roughly 620-630 for A, B, C, DRB1 and DQB1, more than 500 for DQA1, 606 for DPA1, and some 450 for DPB1. About five DR-DQ haplotypes were treated as single units for association and clustering because of strong linkage in the cohort. Among around 400 genotyped donors of the cohort, an average of around 250,000 unique TCR beta nucleotide sequences was sequenced per donor, of which 15% to 20% were non-productive. Results the study describes overall, beyond this receptor: Most CMV-associated TCR beta chains appeared to be HLA-restricted in a later analysis, and the HLA associations seemed to be driven largely by CMV exposure. A few of the identified cytomegalovirus-associated TCR beta chains were confirmed in vitro to be specific for cytomegalovirus antigens. Only TCR beta chains were sequenced in this cohort, and the absence of alpha or paired-chain data limited detectable features. The study listed 170 or so TCR beta chains as associated with cytomegalovirus. A further reported finding was that TCR beta sequences accurately predicted the HLA-A and HLA-B alleles for most subjects in the first cohort. In both the original and validation cohorts, the classifier was reported to diagnose cytomegalovirus status with high specificity and sensitivity. In a later analysis, TCR association rates were found to vary across HLA loci, with the most associated TCRs seen for DRB1 alleles and the fewest for HLA-C alleles. Broadly in line with IMGT annotations, most TCR beta V segments showed up in productive rearrangements about 87% or about 30% of the time in an earlier analysis of some 590 of the donors. The only immune exposure information available for the cohort was CMV serostatus. The earlier analysis of 587 of the donors excluded fewer than 20 rarely observed V segments, including chromosome 9 orphons, because counts were too low. Specific HLA alleles were associated with 15,000 to 20,000 TCR beta sequences at a false discovery rate of 0.05 in a later analysis. A later genetic analysis reported fewer N-insertions in productive TCRs among donors in an Asian-associated ancestry cluster than the roughly 700-donor mean. Linkage disequilibrium might explain the correlated functional status among segregating V segments, but an unknown experimental factor could not be excluded. The authors suggested that the approach could potentially be generalized to other disease states and immunological phenotypes. A later genetic analysis associated a missense DCLRE1C variant with V-gene and J-gene trimming of TCR beta chains, and an independent cohort replicated the association. A cluster of highly shared sequence variants was judged likely to represent a technical artifact of the sequencing pipeline. HLA typing was unavailable for some donors at each locus, so association tests used only the typed subset. When HLA alleles, especially DR and DQ, strongly co-occurred, TCR associations were difficult to assign to individual alleles. While some public TCRs were present in many individuals, most TCR sequences turned up only very rarely across donors. In a later analysis, several top co-occurrence clusters were reported to appear linked to parvovirus B19, influenza, CMV and Epstein-Barr virus. In a later analysis, HLA-associated TCR beta chains showed more clonal expansion and lower generation probabilities than non-associated chains that were equally common. Sequencing depth was assumed to be roughly uniform across donors in the presence/absence analyses, though that assumption may not hold. Some IMGT-functional V segments, including TRBV6-2 and TRBV6-3, could not be told apart with the 87-base-pair reads, so those segments were excluded.

Library prep was done by the immunoSEQ multiplex PCR assay. For the multiplex PCR, a mixture combining 60 forward primers for TCR Vbeta segments and 13 reverse primers for TCR Jbeta segments was used. The CDR3 region of rearranged TCR beta genes was amplified from genomic DNA by a multiplex PCR assay. The Illumina HiSeq System was used to sequence the amplified TCR beta libraries as 87-base-pair reads. In the original analysis: A later analysis counted 65 million to 90 million unique TCR beta chains across the 690 or so repertoires, and approximately 11 million of these chains were shared by at least two donors. Raw reads were error-corrected and collapsed into unique sequences with a nearest-neighbor algorithm that merged closely related sequences to remove PCR and sequencing errors. To assign V, D and J gene segments, CDR3 sequences were aligned to IMGT reference sequences. For a sequence to be retained, a match of at least six nucleotides to both a V gene segment and a J gene segment was required. Rearrangements were called productive when the CDR3 lacked stop codons and stayed in frame with V and J; all others were non-productive. CDR3 was defined according to IMGT convention as the region running from the second conserved V-encoded cysteine to the conserved J-encoded phenylalanine. In an earlier analysis of just under 600 of the donors, sequences lacking an unambiguous match to a single V gene segment were excluded. An earlier analysis of fewer than 750 of the donors called V segments functional above 56.7% productive rearrangements and segregating when the between-donor standard deviation exceeded 5%. A statistical classification framework was built to diagnose cytomegalovirus status from the catalog of TCR beta chain sequences. In a later analysis, TCR nucleotide sequences were compared against IMGT/GENE-DB human TR gene sequences so that V and J genes could be assigned. A later analysis assigned CDR3 sequences and most-parsimonious VDJ recombination scenarios with the TCRdist pipeline. In a later analysis, every TCR beta chain was defined by the combination of its CDR3 amino acid sequence and its V-gene family, and reads without a unique V-gene family were dropped. A later analysis removed several hundred highly shared, low-generation-probability nucleotide sequences to deal with suspected cross-contamination and a sequencing artifact. In a later analysis, a clonal expansion index was calculated for each public chain from normalized within-repertoire ranks of inferred template counts. In a later analysis, generation probabilities were computed with a VDJ recombination model fitted to out-of-frame rearrangements, and the resulting probabilities were checked against IGoR. Hypergeometric tests were used in a later analysis to score TCR-TCR, TCR-HLA and TCR-CMV co-occurrence, with a repertoire-size bias correction applied to the TCR pairs. A later analysis estimated false discovery rates by permuting HLA or CMV assignments 20 times. In a later analysis, co-occurring TCRs were grouped using DBSCAN, with TCRdist sequence similarity added in when clustering inside HLA-allele-positive subsets. For co-occurrence clustering, repertoires with fewer than 30,000 or more than 120,000 public chains were excluded, along with about five repertoires with anomalous nucleotide sharing. This immuneACCESS table, as held by TCRdb, lists in-frame sequences with V and J called but not all clones. Of the missing ones, under half trace to an unresolved V gene in checked studies; the others have no known cause. V and J calls and clone size are copied from that table; D and trimming were computed from the DNA. Here the sample has about 170,000 clones; 65% to 85% occur a single time. The ten top clones hold approximately 0.8% of the sample.

Counted from cysteine to phenylalanine, this CDR3 has 15 amino acids. Only CDR3 DNA is held: 45 bases, read in frame from base 1. CDR1 SQVTM and CDR2 ANQGSEA were looked up in the germline V gene. Trimming at the junction amounts to 4 bases on V and 5 bases on J, and the germline ends lie 20 bases apart. In total, approximately 690 healthy bone marrow donors made up the cohort. At the time of sampling, every cohort member was nominally healthy, though immune exposures that went unrecorded were likely present. The donor was CMV seronegative and was included in the group of a few hundred seronegative cohort members. Each donor provided a peripheral blood sample, and peripheral blood mononuclear cells were used for TCR beta sequencing. Genomic DNA extraction from the blood cell samples was performed with the Qiagen DNeasy Blood Extraction Kit.

This chain is built from TRBV29-1 and TRBJ1-1, with the D gene too uncertain to name. The sequencing input was PBMCs. The clonotype comes from a woman aged 18-30 years in good health and CMV-seronegative. The nucleotide sequence reads TGCAGCGTTGTAGGCGACACCCTTGGTGGAACTGAAGCTTTCTTT. It translates as CSVVGDTLGGTEAFF. Supplemented by the reference TRBV29-1 and TRBJ1-1 proteins around the CDR3, the complete variable domain is SAVISQKPSRDICQRGTSLTIQCQVDSQVTMMFWYRQQPGQSLTLIATANQGSEATYESGFVIDKFPISRPNLTFSTLTVSNMSPEDSSIYLCSVVGDTLGGTEAFFGQGTRLTVV.